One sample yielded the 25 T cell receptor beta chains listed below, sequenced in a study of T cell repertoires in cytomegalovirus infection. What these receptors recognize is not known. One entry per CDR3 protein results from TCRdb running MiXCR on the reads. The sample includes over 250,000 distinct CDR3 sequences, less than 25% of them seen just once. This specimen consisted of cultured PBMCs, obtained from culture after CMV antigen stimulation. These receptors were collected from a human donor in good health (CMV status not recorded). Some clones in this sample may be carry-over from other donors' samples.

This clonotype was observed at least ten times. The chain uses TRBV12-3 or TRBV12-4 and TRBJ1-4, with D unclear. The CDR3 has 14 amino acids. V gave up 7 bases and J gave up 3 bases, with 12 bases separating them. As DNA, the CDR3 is TGTGCCAGCACTTTGCATGGACCTAATGAAAAACTGTTTTTT. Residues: CASTLHGPNEKLFF.

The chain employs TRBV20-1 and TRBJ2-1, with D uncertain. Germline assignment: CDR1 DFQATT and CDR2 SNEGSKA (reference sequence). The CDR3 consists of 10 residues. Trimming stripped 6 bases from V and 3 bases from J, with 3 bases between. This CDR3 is CSADYNEQFF. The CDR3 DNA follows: TGCAGTGCGGACTACAATGAGCAGTTCTTC.

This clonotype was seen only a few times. In nucleotides, the CDR3 is TGTGCCAGCAGTTTTTTAGCGGGAGCGGGAGAGACCCAGTACTTC. It encodes CASSFLAGAGETQYF. This sequence joins TRBV12-3 or TRBV12-4 and TRBJ2-5; 9 bases agree with TRBD2. Trimming cost V 3 bases and J 4 bases; bases outside gene matches: 6. The CDR3 has 15 residues.

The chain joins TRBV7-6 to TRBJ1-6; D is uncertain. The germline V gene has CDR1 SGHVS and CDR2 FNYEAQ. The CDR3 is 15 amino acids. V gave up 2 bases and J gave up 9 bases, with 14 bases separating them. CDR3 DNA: TGTGCCAGCAGCTTATCGCGGGGAATGAGTTCACCCCTCCACTTT. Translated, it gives CASSLSRGMSSPLHF. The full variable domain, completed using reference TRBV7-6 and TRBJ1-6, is GAGVSQSPRYKVTKRGQDVALRCDPISGHVSLYWYRQALGQGPEFLTYFNYEAQQDKSGLPNDRFSAERPEGSISTLTIQRTEQRDSAMYRCASSLSRGMSSPLHFGNGTRLTVT.

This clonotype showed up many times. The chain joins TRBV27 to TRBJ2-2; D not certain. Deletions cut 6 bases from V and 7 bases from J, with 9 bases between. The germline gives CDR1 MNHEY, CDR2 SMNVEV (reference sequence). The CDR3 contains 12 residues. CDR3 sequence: CASSAVGGELFF. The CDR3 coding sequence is TGTGCCAGCAGCGCCGTTGGCGGGGAGCTGTTTTTT.

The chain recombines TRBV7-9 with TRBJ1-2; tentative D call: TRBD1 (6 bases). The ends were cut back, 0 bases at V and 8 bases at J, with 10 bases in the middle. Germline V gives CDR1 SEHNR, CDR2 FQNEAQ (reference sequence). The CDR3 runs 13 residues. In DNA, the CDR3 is TGTGCCAGCAGCTTAGCCCAGGGGCGAGGCTACACCTTC. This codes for CASSLAQGRGYTF.

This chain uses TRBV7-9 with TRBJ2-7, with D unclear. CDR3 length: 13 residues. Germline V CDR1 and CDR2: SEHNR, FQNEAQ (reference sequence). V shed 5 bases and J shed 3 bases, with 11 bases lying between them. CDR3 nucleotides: TGTGCCAGCAGCCCCGACGGATTCTACGAGCAGTACTTC. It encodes CASSPDGFYEQYF.

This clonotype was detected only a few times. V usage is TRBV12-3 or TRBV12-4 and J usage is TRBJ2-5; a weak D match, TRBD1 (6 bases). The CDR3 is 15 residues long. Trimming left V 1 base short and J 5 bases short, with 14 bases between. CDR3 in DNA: TGTGCCAGCAGTTTAGGCAACAGGGTGGAGGAGACCCAGTACTTC. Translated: CASSLGNRVEETQYF.

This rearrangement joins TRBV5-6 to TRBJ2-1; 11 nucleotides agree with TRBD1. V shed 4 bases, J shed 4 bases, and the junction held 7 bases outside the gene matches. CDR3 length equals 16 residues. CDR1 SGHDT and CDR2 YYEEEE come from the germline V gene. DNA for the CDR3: TGTGCCAGCAGCGTACCGGGACAGGGGGTTTACAATGAGCAGTTCTTC. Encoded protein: CASSVPGQGVYNEQFF.

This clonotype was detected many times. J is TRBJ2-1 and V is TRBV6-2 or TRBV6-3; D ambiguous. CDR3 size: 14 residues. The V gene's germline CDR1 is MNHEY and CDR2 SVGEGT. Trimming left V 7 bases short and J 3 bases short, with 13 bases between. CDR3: CASTPGPDYNEQFF. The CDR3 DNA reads TGTGCCAGCACCCCAGGACCCGACTACAATGAGCAGTTCTTC.

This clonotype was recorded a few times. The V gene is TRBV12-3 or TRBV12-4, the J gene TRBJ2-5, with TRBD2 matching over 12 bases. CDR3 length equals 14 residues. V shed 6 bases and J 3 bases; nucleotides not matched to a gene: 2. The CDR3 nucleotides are TGTGCCAGCAGACGGACTAGCGGGGAAGAGACCCAGTACTTC. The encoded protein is CASRRTSGEETQYF.

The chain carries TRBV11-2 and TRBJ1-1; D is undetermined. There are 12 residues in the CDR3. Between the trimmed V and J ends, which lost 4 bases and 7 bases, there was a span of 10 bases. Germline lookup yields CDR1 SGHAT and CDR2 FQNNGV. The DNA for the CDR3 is TGTGCCAGCAGCTCCTCCGGGATTGAAGCTTTCTTT. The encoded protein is CASSSSGIEAFF.

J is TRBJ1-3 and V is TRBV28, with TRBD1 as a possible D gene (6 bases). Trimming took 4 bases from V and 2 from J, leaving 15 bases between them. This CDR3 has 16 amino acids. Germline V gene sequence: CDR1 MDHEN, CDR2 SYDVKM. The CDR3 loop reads CASSSPFTGPGNTIYF. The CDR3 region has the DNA TGTGCCAGCAGTTCACCCTTTACAGGGCCTGGAAACACCATATATTTT.

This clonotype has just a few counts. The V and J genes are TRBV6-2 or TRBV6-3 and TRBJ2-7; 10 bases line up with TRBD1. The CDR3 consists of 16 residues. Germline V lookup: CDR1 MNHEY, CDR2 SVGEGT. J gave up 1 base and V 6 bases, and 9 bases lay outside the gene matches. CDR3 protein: CASRPGQGDGSYEQYV. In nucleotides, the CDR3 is TGTGCCAGCAGACCAGGACAGGGGGACGGGTCCTACGAGCAGTACGTC.

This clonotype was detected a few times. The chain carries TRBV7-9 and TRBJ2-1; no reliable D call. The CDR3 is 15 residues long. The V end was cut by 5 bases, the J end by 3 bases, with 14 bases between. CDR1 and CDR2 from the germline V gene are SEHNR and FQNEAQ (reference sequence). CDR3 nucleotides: TGTGCCAGCAGCCCCCCCTCGCGACTCTACAATGAGCAGTTCTTC. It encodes CASSPPSRLYNEQFF.

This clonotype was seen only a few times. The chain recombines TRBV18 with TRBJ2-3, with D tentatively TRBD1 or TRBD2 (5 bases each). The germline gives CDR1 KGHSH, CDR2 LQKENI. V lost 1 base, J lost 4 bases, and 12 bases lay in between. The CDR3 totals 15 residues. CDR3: CASSPQRAGPDTQYF. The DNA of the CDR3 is TGTGCCAGCTCACCACAGAGGGCAGGGCCAGATACGCAGTATTTT.

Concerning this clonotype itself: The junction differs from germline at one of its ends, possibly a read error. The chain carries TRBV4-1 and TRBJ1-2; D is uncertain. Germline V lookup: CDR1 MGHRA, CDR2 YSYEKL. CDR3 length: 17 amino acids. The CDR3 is CASSQVQTMGGGSGYTF. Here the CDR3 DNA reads TGTGCCAGCAGCCAAGTTCAAACCATGGGAGGAGGAAGTGGCTACACCTTC.

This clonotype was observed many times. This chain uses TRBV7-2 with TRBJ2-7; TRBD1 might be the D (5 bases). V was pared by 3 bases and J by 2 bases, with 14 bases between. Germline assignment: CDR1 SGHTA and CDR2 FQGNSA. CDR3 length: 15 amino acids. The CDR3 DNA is TGTGCCAGCAGCTTGGACACCCCGTCCCCCTACGAGCAGTACTTC. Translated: CASSLDTPSPYEQYF.

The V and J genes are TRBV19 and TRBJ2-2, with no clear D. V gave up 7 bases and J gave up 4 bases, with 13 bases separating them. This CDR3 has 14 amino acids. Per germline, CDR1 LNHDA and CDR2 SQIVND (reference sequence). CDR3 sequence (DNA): TGTGCCAGTACCCTTCTGCGGACCACCGGGGAGCTGTTTTTT. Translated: CASTLLRTTGELFF.

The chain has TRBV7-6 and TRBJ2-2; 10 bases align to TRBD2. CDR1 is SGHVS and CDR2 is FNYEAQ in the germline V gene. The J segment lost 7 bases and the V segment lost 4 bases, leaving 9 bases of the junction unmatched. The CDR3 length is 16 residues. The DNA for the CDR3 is TGTGCCAGCAGCTCCCCAGCGGGAGGGCGAGGCGGGGAGCTGTTTTTT. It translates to CASSSPAGGRGGELFF.

CDR3 sequence reads: CASSLRDRVPRGLYNEQFF. The DNA for the CDR3 is TGTGCCAGTAGTCTCCGGGACAGGGTCCCAAGGGGCCTTTACAATGAGCAGTTCTTC. The chain couples TRBV19 to TRBJ2-1, with 9 bases aligning to TRBD1. V shed 5 bases, J shed 4 bases, and the junction held 18 bases outside the gene matches. This CDR3 contains 19 residues. Germline V CDR1 and CDR2: LNHDA, SQIVND (reference sequence).

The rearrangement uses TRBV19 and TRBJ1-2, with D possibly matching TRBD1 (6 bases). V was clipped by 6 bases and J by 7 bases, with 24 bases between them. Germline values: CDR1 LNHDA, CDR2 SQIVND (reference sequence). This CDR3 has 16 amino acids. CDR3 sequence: CASRDLLGSRGRGYTF. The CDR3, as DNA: TGTGCCAGTAGGGACTTACTCGGTAGCAGGGGACGTGGCTACACCTTC.

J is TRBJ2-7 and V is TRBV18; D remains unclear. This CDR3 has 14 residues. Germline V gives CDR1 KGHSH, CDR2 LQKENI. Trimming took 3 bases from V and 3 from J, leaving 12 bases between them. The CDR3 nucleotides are TGTGCCAGCTCACCCATGTCGGACGGCTACGAGCAGTACGTC. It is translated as CASSPMSDGYEQYV.

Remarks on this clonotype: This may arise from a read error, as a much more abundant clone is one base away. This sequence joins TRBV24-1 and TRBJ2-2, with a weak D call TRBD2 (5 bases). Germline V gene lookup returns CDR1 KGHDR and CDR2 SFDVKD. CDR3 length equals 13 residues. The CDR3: CATSDWTTGELLF. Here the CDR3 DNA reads TGTGCCACCAGTGACTGGACCACCGGGGAGCTGCTTTTT.

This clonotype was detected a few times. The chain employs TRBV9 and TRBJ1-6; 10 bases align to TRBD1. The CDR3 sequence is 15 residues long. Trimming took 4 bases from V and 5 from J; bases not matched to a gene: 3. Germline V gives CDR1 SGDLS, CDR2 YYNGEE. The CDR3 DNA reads TGTGCCAGCAGCCAGGGACAGGGGAATAATTCACCCCTCCACTTT. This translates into CASSQGQGNNSPLHF.